Listed here is a single T cell receptor (beta chain). The source of the sample is a study of blood T cell repertoires in COVID-19. The CDR3 has 19 amino acids. Per germline, CDR1 MNHEY and CDR2 SMNVEV (reference sequence). V shed 5 bases, J shed 0 bases, and the junction held 19 bases outside the gene matches. Original methodology: Using reference gene primer amplification, nucleated cell counts were estimated. Sequenced by immunoSEQ multiplex PCR; TCRdb stores in-frame clones only, minus some. That table supplies the V and J calls and clone size; D and trimming were determined from the DNA. This sample has about 140,000 clones; 82% occur once, and the top ten carry about 4.3%.

The V call is TRBV27, the J call TRBJ2-7, with TRBD1 identical over 7 bases. The sample was peripheral blood. The receptor was isolated from a woman over 75 with acute or convalescent COVID-19. This CDR3 reads CASSSPLRTGHRSSYEQYF. The CDR3 DNA is TGTGCCAGCAGTAGCCCCCTAAGGACAGGTCACAGGAGCTCCTACGAGCAGTACTTC.